The 10 T cell receptor beta chains given below trace back to one sample, sequenced in a study of T cells in Graves' hyperthyroidism and ophthalmopathy. Authors of the study amplified TCR beta CDR3 regions from RNA transcripts. The TCR CDR3 was amplified in a first-round RT-PCR using the HTBI primer set. TCRdb re-analysed the multiplex PCR reads in MiXCR, keeping a single row per CDR3 protein. The table lists some 570,000 distinct CDR3 sequences, approximately 17% of them singletons. The sample consisted of blood. These receptors originate from a woman aged 18-30 years with Graves' ophthalmopathy.

This clonotype appeared a single time. The CDR3 loop reads CASSKLAESLGEQYF. CDR3 coding DNA: TGTGCCAGCAGTAAATTAGCGGAATCTTTGGGCGAGCAGTACTTC. The V and J genes are TRBV27 and TRBJ2-7; tentative D call: TRBD2 (6 bases). The CDR3 is 15 residues long. Germline V gene lookup returns CDR1 MNHEY and CDR2 SMNVEV (reference sequence). V was pared by 5 bases and J by 6 bases, with 20 bases between.

Of note for this clonotype: A much larger clone lies a single base off, so this may be a read error. The rearrangement joins TRBV7-2 to TRBJ2-1; 7 bases map to TRBD1. The CDR3 is 17 residues long. Germline-derived CDR1 and CDR2 are SGHTA and FQGNSA. The CDR3: CASSLTKQGSSHNEQFF. In nucleotides, the CDR3 is TGTGCCAGCAGCTTAACCAAACAGGGGAGCTCCCACAATGAGCAGTTCTTC.

V is TRBV5-4 and J is TRBJ2-1, with D possibly matching TRBD2 (5 bases). The CDR3 runs to 14 residues. V was pared by 3 bases and J by 10 bases, with 17 bases between. The germline gives CDR1 SGHNT, CDR2 YYREEE (reference sequence). CDR3 in DNA: TGTGCCAGCAGCTCACCGGCCGTCAGGAGGGAGCAGTTCTTC. It specifies CASSSPAVRREQFF.

This clonotype has only a few counts. The rearrangement links TRBV10-3 to TRBJ2-3; 16 bases align to TRBD2. V shed 9 bases, J shed 1 base, and the junction held 7 bases outside the gene matches. From germline, CDR1 is ENHRY and CDR2 SYGVKD. The CDR3 length is 17 residues. The CDR3 here is CAMATGTSGRGTDTQYF. The CDR3 DNA sequence: TGTGCCATGGCGACCGGGACTAGCGGGAGGGGCACAGATACGCAGTATTTT.

The sample holds many counts of this clonotype. The V gene is TRBV6-2 or TRBV6-3, the J gene TRBJ2-7; D not resolved. The CDR3 totals 11 residues. Germline loops: CDR1 MNHEY, CDR2 SVGEGT. V gave up 6 bases and J gave up 8 bases, with 11 bases separating them. This CDR3 reads CASSLGRQQYF. The CDR3 DNA sequence: TGTGCCAGCAGCCTTGGACGACAGCAGTACTTC.

At least ten counts were recorded for this clonotype. V usage is TRBV13 and J usage is TRBJ2-7; 7 bases are shared with TRBD2. Germline V gives CDR1 PRHDT, CDR2 FYEKMQ (reference sequence). The CDR3 runs to 16 residues. The J segment lost 0 bases and the V segment lost 4 bases, leaving 9 bases of the junction unmatched. The CDR3 protein is CASSSRGTKSSYEQYF. CDR3 nucleotide sequence: TGTGCCAGCAGCTCGCGGGGGACGAAAAGCTCCTACGAGCAGTACTTC.

Only a few counts were recorded for this clonotype. One end of the junction does not line up with germline, which may come from a read error. The rearrangement links TRBV7-2 to TRBJ2-3; unclear D gene. CDR3 length: 12 amino acids. CDR1 and CDR2 from the germline V gene are SGHTA and FQGNSA. The chain's CDR3 is CANSLLTDTQYF. The DNA of the CDR3 is TGTGCCAACAGCTTACTGACAGATACGCAGTATTTT. The full variable domain, completed using reference TRBV7-2 and TRBJ2-3, is GAGVSQSPSNKVTEKGKDVELRCDPISGHTALYWYRQSLGQGLEFLIYFQGNSAPDKSGLPSDRFSAERTGGSVSTLTIQRTQQEDSAVYLCANSLLTDTQYFGPGTRLTVL.

The chain links TRBV2 to TRBJ1-2; possibly TRBD1 for D (6 bases). V dropped 6 bases and J dropped 2 bases, with 13 bases sitting between them. Germline V gene sequence: CDR1 SNHLY, CDR2 FYNNEI. This CDR3 region has 14 residues. The CDR3 sequence is CASREDSVNYGYTF. The CDR3 nucleotides read TGTGCCAGCAGGGAGGACAGCGTCAACTATGGCTACACCTTC.

This clonotype was found many times. V is TRBV3-1 and J is TRBJ1-4; D not resolved. CDR1 LGHDT and CDR2 YNNKEL come from the germline V gene (reference sequence). The CDR3 is made up of 13 amino acids. Trimming removed 4 bases at V and 8 bases at J, with 11 bases between. The DNA for the CDR3 is TGTGCCAGCAGCCCCACGGTAGGCGAAAAACTGTTTTTT. Encoded protein: CASSPTVGEKLFF. Using reference TRBV3-1 and TRBJ1-4 for the parts outside the CDR3, the full variable domain is DTAVSQTPKYLVTQMGNDKSIKCEQNLGHDTMYWYKQDSKKFLKIMFSYNNKELIINETVPNRFSPKSPDKAHLNLHINSLELGDSAVYFCASSPTVGEKLFFGSGTQLSVL.

Of note for this clonotype: The junction differs from germline at one of its ends, possibly a read error. Here the CDR3 reads CAGSETQGKNTEAFF. The CDR3 DNA is TGTGCCGGCAGTGAGACACAGGGAAAGAACACTGAAGCTTTCTTT. V gene TRBV6-1 combines with J gene TRBJ1-1, with D perhaps matching TRBD1 (6 bases). The CDR3 length is 15 residues. Germline assignment: CDR1 MNHNS and CDR2 SASEGT.